The sequence of this T cell receptor (beta chain) was determined in a study of blood T cell repertoires in COVID-19 (dated by TCRdb to 2020 to 2021). In the study overall: Collaborator samples came from the United States, Italy and Spain and covered acute and convalescent phases of COVID-19. The prospective study material was composed of cDNA or gDNA derived from T cells, B-cell-depleted T cells, or PBMCs. The dataset comprised deeply sampled blood TCRbeta repertoires from subjects exposed to, actively infected with, or recovered from COVID-19. The repertoires were released in a freely available public database meant as a resource for research on the immune response to SARS-CoV-2. The samples were drawn from the first 160 participants of the ongoing ImmuneRACE study and from 1,254 subjects provided by 6 global collaborators. Nearly every sample came with metadata listing a de-identified subject ID, COVID-19 status, age in years and sex. Where available, HLA class I and class II types were obtained from metadata supplied by the sample provider rather than from assay-based typing. Findings and caveats that apply to the study as a whole: Clinical and demographic metadata were provided uncurated, with the amount varying by source and participant.

TCRbeta CDR3 regions were amplified from genomic DNA using the immunoSEQ Assay, a bias-controlled multiplex PCR. The original methods were these. The number of nucleated cells in each sample was estimated by amplification of reference gene primers within the assay. To quantify the absolute abundance of each unique TCRbeta CDR3 rearrangement, sequence reads were collapsed and filtered. Productive Simpson clonality was computed per sample as the square root of Simpson's diversity index over productive rearrangements. Held by TCRdb, this immuneACCESS table contains in-frame sequences only and omits some clones. Under half of the omission traces to an unresolved V gene where checked; the cause of the rest is unknown. The V and J calls and clone size are taken from that table; D and trimming were inferred from the DNA. Recorded for this sample are some 120,000 clones; roughly 76% of them occurred a single time. The top ten hold about 10% of the sample.

Regarding this clone: Its antigen target is currently unknown. It has no much larger one-base neighbor in the sample; base qualities were not kept.

CDR1 is given as SGHKS and CDR2 as YYEKEE, both from the germline V gene (reference sequence). The CDR3 has 15 amino acids, counting the end cysteine and phenylalanine. Just CDR3 DNA is preserved here, 45 bases in frame from base 1. Clipping removes 3 bases from V and 11 bases from J, with 9 as the unmatched junction base count. The collaborating institutions used their own protocols to collect whole blood in K2EDTA tubes. Collaborator samples were shipped for TCRbeta analysis as frozen whole blood, isolated PBMCs, or DNA extracted from either sample type. The rearranged chain carries TRBV5-5 and TRBJ1-4, and 11 junction bases match TRBD1. The sequence was obtained from a human donor in a cohort sampled during active COVID-19. The sequenced sample consisted of peripheral blood. CDR3 loop: CASSWDRGTNGKLFF. The DNA sequence is as follows: TGTGCCAGCAGCTGGGACAGGGGGACGAATGGGAAACTGTTTTTT.